This TCR beta chain was recorded in a study of cytomegalovirus exposure and HLA in healthy donors. The study, taken as a whole, reports: The listing of roughly 160 TCR beta chains classed them as cytomegalovirus-associated.

CDR1 and CDR2 (germline): KGHSH, LQKENI. The CDR3 is 15 amino acids. J gave up 4 bases and V 2 bases, and 5 bases lay outside the gene matches. PCR amplification relied on 60 Vbeta primers (plus 13 Jbeta primers). TCRdb's table, derived via immunoSEQ multiplex PCR, lists solely in-frame clones and lacks some. This sample has 90,000 to 120,000 clones; over 70% occur once, and the top ten carry approximately 2%. This clone has a single count. The target antigen is unknown. Sequenced: PBMCs. The receptor was derived from a man aged 25-45 years in good health and CMV-seronegative. The chain couples TRBV18 to TRBJ2-3; TRBD2 matches 8 bases. CDR3 in DNA: TGTGCCAGCTCACCAGTAGCGGGGATCGCAGATACGCAGTATTTT. Its translation is CASSPVAGIADTQYF.